The entry below describes one T cell receptor beta chain. This clone was observed a few times. Its antigen remains unidentified. Per-nucleotide qualities are absent, and no much larger clonotype sits a single base away. Receptor libraries were prepared by the immunoSEQ multiplex PCR assay. RNA was extracted from all samples and reverse transcribed into cDNA, which served as template for TCR sequencing. SuperScript III was used to make first-strand cDNA, primed with a 2:1 mix of oligo-dT and random hexamers. A synthetic immune receptor repertoire was used to assess amplification bias, and residual bias was removed computationally. As for the original processing: Raw reads were preprocessed to remove errors, and CDR3 was defined by IMGT conventions from the conserved cysteine to phenylalanine. Clonality was computed as 1 minus the Shannon entropy, with the entropy normalized by log2 of the number of productive unique TCRs. Scalp TCRbeta sequences were cross-referenced with sorted blood CD4 and CD8 repertoires so that the CD4 or CD8 identity of scalp clones could be inferred. The table comes from immuneACCESS by way of TCRdb, which keeps in-frame sequences with V and J called. Part of the clones is missing from these tables; in studies checked, under half for an unresolved V gene and the rest for unknown reasons. That table gives V, J and clone size, and the DNA gave D and trimming. Across this sample there are 150,000 to 200,000 clones, with around 63% seen only once. The ten top clones hold around 1.6% of the sample.

V has 6 bases trimmed and J has 6 bases trimmed; junction bases matching no gene number 5. From the cysteine through the phenylalanine, the CDR3 covers 12 amino acids. Left in the record is the CDR3 DNA by itself, 36 bases read in frame from the first base. CDR1 and CDR2, looked up from the germline V gene, are SQVTM and ANQGSEA. This sample's time point label indicates: baseline before oral tofacitinib. From alopecia areata patients, peripheral blood was collected along with lesional scalp punch biopsies. PBMCs were separated by density centrifugation and stained for CD3, CD4 and CD8, after which CD4+ and CD8+ T cells were sorted on a FACSAria. This sample is part of a study of CD8+ T cells in alopecia areata (dated by TCRdb to the late 2010s). At the level of the whole study: Treated patients were enrolled in an open-label pilot trial of oral tofacitinib at 5 to 10 mg twice daily for moderate-to-severe alopecia areata. Patients received tofacitinib for 6 to 18 months and were then followed off drug for 6 months to check for delayed response and recurrence. The study used high-throughput TCRbeta sequencing to examine T cell clonal expansion in alopecia areata, in both the C3H/HeJ mouse model and human patients. In humans, TCRbeta sequencing was performed on scalp tissue and on sorted CD4+ and CD8+ peripheral blood T cells from healthy controls and from patients with patchy or totalis/universalis alopecia areata. Biopsies were taken from tofacitinib-treated patients at baseline and again at 4 and 24 weeks into treatment, and several of those patients also had a later scalp biopsy. Clonality in the scalp was compared among normal scalp (n=4), patchy alopecia areata scalp (n=8), and alopecia totalis/universalis scalp (n=8). RNA was obtained with the PAXgene miRNA kit for fixed scalp, the miRNeasy kit for PBMCs, and the RNeasy kit for mouse skin. TCRbeta CDR3 regions were amplified by immunoSEQ multiplex PCR using 35 Vbeta forward and 13 Jbeta reverse primers.

The investigation overall reported the following: Shared TCR sequences between patients were less evident than in mice, which may be partly attributable to HLA diversity in the patient population. Unlike mouse skin, where gammadelta T cells dominate, normal human skin contains resident alphabeta T cells that get sequenced too, which complicates analysis of the scalp TCR repertoire. Compared with normal scalp, lesional scalp had higher clonality and more expanded CD8+ clones, particularly in alopecia totalis/universalis, a pattern that suggests antigenic drive.

This clonotype was sampled from a human donor with alopecia areata. This specimen was CD4+ T cells sorted from blood, taken at week 0. In this chain, TRBV29-1 is recombined with TRBJ2-5; 9 bases in the middle match TRBD1. The CDR3 region: CSVPDRGKTQYF. The DNA reads TGCAGCGTCCCGGACAGGGGAAAGACCCAGTACTTC.